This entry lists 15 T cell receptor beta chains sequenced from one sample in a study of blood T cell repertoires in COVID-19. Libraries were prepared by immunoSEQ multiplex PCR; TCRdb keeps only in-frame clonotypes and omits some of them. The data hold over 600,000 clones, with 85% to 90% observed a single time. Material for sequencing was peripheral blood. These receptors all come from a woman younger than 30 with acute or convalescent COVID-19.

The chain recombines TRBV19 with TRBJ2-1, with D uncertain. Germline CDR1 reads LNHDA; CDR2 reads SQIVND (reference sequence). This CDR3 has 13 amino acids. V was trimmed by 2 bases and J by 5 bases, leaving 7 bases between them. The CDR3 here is CASSIIQHNEQFF. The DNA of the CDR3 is TGTGCCAGTAGTATAATACAGCACAATGAGCAGTTCTTC.

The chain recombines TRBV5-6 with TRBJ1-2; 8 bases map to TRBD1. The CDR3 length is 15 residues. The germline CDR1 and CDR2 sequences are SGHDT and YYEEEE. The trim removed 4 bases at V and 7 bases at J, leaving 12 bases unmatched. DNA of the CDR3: TGTGCCAGCAGCCGGCCCGCCAGGGGGCGCAGTGGCTACACCTTC. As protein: CASSRPARGRSGYTF. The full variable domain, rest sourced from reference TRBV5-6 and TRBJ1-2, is DAGVTQSPTHLIKTRGQQVTLRCSPKSGHDTVSWYQQALGQGPQFIFQYYEEEERQRGNFPDRFSGHQFPNYSSELNVNALLLGDSALYLCASSRPARGRSGYTFGSGTRLTVV.

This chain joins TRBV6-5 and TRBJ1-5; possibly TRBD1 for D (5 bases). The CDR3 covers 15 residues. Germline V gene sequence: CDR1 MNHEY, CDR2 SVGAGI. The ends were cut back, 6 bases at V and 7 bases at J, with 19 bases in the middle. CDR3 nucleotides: TGTGCCAGCAGCCGCAATGCGGGGGGACGACAGCCCCAGCATTTT. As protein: CASSRNAGGRQPQHF.

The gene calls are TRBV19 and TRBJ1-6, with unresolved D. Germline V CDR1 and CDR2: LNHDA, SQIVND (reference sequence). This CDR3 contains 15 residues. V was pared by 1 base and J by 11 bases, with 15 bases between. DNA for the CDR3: TGTGCCAGTAGTATAGGGGCCCAGCCACCGCCACCCCTCCACTTT. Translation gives CASSIGAQPPPPLHF.

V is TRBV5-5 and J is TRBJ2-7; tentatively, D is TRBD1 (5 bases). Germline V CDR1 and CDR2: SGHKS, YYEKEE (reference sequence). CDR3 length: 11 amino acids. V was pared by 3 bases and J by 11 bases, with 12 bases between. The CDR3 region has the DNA TGTGCCAGCAGCTACCGACCACAGGAGTACTTC. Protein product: CASSYRPQEYF.

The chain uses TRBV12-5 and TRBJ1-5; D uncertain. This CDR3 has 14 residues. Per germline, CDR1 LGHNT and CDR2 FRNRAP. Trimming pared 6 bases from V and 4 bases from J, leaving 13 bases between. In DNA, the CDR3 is TGTGCTAGTGGCAAGGCGGCGTTTAATCAGCCCCAGCATTTT. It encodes CASGKAAFNQPQHF.

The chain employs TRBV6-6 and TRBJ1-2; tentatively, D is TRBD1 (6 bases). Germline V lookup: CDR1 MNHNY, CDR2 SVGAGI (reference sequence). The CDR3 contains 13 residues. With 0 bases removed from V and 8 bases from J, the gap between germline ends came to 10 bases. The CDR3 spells CASSYSAGDGYTF. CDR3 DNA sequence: TGTGCCAGCAGTTACTCCGCAGGGGACGGCTACACCTTC.

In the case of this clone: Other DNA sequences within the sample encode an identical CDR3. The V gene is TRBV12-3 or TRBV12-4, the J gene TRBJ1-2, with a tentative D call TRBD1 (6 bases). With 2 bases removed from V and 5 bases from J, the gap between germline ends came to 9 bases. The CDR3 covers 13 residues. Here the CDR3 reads CASSLQGNYGYTF. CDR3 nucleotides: TGTGCCAGCAGTTTACAGGGGAATTATGGCTACACCTTC.

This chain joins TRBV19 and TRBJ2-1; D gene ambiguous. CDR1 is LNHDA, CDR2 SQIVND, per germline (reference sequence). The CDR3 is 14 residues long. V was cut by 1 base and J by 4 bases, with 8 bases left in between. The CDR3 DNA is TGTGCCAGTAGTATAGGGAACAGTTACAATGAGCAGTTCTTC. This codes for CASSIGNSYNEQFF.

The CDR3 DNA sequence: TGTGCCAGCAGCGTGAGATCGGGACAGAATAATGGCTACACCTTC. Translation gives CASSVRSGQNNGYTF. The rearrangement uses TRBV9 and TRBJ1-2; TRBD1 agrees at 7 bases. The J segment lost 6 bases and the V segment lost 2 bases, leaving 10 bases of the junction unmatched. CDR3 size: 15 residues. The germline V gene encodes CDR1 SGDLS and CDR2 YYNGEE.

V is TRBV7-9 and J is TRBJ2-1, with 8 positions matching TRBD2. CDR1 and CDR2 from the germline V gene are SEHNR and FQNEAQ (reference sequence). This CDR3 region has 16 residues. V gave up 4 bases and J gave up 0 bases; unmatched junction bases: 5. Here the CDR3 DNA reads TGTGCCAGCAGCTCCCTCGGGGGGGGCTCCTACAATGAGCAGTTCTTC. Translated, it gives CASSSLGGGSYNEQFF.

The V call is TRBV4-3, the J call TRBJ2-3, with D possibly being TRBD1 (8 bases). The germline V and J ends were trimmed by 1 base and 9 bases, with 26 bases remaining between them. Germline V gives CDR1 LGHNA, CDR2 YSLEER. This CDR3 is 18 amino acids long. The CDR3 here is CASSQGYPDRVWGGTQYF. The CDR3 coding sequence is TGCGCCAGCAGCCAAGGGTACCCGGACAGGGTGTGGGGGGGCACGCAGTATTTT.

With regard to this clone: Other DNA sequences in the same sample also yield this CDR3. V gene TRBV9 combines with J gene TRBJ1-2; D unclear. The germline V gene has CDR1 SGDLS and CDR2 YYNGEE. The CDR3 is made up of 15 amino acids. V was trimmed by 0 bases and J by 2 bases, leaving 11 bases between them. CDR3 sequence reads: CASSVEGRGNYGYTF. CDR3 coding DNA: TGTGCCAGCAGCGTAGAAGGGCGAGGGAACTATGGCTACACCTTC.

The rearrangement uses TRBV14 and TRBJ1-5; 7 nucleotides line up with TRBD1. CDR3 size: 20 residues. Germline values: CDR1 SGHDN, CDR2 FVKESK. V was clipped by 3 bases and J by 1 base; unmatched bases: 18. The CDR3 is CASSQNLVGQPLGSNQPQHF. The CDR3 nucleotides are TGTGCCAGCAGCCAGAATTTGGTGGGACAGCCCCTCGGGAGCAATCAGCCCCAGCATTTT. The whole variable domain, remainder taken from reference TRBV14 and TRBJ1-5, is EAGVTQFPSHSVIEKGQTVTLRCDPISGHDNLYWYRRVMGKEIKFLLHFVKESKQDESGMPNNRFLAERTGGTYSTLKVQPAELEDSGVYFCASSQNLVGQPLGSNQPQHFGDGTRLSIL.

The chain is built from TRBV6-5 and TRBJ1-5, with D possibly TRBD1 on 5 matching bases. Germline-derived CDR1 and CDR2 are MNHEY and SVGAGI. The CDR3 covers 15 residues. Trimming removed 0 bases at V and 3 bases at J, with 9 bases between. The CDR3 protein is CASSYSGGANQPQHF. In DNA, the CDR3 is TGTGCCAGCAGTTACTCAGGAGGGGCCAATCAGCCCCAGCATTTT.